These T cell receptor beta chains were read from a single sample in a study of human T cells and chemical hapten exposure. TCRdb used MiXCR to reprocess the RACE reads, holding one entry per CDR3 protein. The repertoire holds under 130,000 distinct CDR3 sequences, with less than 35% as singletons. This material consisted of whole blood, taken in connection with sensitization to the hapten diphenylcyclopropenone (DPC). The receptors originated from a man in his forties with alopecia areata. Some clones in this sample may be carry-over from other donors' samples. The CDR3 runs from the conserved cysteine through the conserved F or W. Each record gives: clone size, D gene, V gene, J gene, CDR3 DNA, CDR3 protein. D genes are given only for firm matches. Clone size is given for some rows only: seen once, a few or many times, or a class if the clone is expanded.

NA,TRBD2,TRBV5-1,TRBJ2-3,TGCGCCAGCACCTTAGCGGGAGTCAGCACAGATACGCAGTATTTT,CASTLAGVSTDTQYF
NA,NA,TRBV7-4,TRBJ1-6,TGTGCCAGCAGCGCCGGCCTGAAATTAACTTCACCCCTCCACTTT,CASSAGLKLTSPLHF
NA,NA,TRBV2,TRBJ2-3,TGTGCCAGCAACACCGCGGCGGTCACAGATACGCAGTATTTT,CASNTAAVTDTQYF
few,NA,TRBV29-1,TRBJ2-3,TGCAGCGTTCTGTCGGGGGCAGGGGGCACAGATACGCAGTATTTT,CSVLSGAGGTDTQYF
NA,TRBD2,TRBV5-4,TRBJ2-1,TGTGCCAGCAGCTTGCGGACTAGCGGATACAATGAGCAGTTCTTC,CASSLRTSGYNEQFF
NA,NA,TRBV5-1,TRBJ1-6,TGCGCCAGCAGCTTGGCGGGACAAAACGACGGTTCACCCCTCCACTTT,CASSLAGQNDGSPLHF
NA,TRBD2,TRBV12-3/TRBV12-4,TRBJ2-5,TGTGCCAGCAGCCGCGGACTAGCGGGGCCTCAAGAGACCCAGTACTTC,CASSRGLAGPQETQYF
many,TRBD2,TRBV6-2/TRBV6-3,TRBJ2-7,TGTGCCAGCAGTAGACTAGCGGGTTACGAGCAGTACTTC,CASSRLAGYEQYF
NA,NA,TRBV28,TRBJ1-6,TGTGCCAGCAGTTTATCGACAGGTTCTTCACCCCTCCACTTT,CASSLSTGSSPLHF
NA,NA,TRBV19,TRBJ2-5,TGTGCCAGTAGTTCTCAGTATCAAGAGACCCAGTACTTC,CASSSQYQETQYF
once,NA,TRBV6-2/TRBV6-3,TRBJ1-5,TGTGCCAGCAGTAGTTATGTGGCGGATCAGCCCCAGCATTTT,CASSSYVADQPQHF
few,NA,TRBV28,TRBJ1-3,TGTGCCAGCAGTTTGGCCCGCTCTGGAAACACCATATATTTT,CASSLARSGNTIYF
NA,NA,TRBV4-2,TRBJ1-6,TGTGCCAGCAGCCCCGAGTGGCGGGGGGCTAATAATTCACCCCTCCACTTT,CASSPEWRGANNSPLHF
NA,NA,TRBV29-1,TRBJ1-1,TGCAGCGCGGGGGACGGGGGCCCCTTGAACACTGAAGCTTTCTTT,CSAGDGGPLNTEAFF
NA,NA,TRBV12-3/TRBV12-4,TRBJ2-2,TGTGCCAGCAGTTTTTTCGGTTCCCTGAACGCCGGGGAGCTGTTTTTT,CASSFFGSLNAGELFF
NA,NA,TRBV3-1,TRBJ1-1,TGTGCCAGCAGCCAAGAGGAGGGGGTGAGCACTGAAGCTTTCTTT,CASSQEEGVSTEAFF
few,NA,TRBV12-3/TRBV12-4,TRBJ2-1,TGTGCCAGCAGTTCTCCGCCCGGCTGGGATGAGCAGTTCTTC,CASSSPPGWDEQFF
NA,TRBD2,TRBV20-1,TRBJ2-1,TGCAGTGCCCGACTAGCGGGAGTAGCTGAGCAGTTCTTC,CSARLAGVAEQFF
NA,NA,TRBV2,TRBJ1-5,TGTGCCAGCAGTGAATCCAGGGCTGATCAGCCCCAGCATTTT,CASSESRADQPQHF
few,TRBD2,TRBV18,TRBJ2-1,TGTGCCAGCTCGTCCGAGGCGGGGGGCCGCGTTGAGCAGTTCTTC,CASSSEAGGRVEQFF
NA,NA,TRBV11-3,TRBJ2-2,TGTGCCAGCAGCCTGGCTGCCACCGGGGAGCTGTTTTTT,CASSLAATGELFF
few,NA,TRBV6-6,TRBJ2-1,TGTGCCAGCACTCGCCAAGGCAATGAGCAGTTCTTC,CASTRQGNEQFF